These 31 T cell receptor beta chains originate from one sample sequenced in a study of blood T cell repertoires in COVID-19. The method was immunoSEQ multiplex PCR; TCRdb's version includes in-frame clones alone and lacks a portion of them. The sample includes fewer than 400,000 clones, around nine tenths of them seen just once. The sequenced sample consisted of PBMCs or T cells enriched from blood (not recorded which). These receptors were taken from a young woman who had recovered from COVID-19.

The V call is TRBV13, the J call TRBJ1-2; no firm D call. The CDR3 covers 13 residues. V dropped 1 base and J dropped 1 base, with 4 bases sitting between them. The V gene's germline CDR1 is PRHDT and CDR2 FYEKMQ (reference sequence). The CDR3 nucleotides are TGTGCCAGCAGCTTAGAGCTTAACTATGGCTACACCTTC. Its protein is CASSLELNYGYTF. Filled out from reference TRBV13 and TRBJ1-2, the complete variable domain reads AAGVIQSPRHLIKEKRETATLKCYPIPRHDTVYWYQQGPGQDPQFLISFYEKMQSDKGSIPDRFSAQQFSDYHSELNMSSLELGDSALYFCASSLELNYGYTFGSGTRLTVV.

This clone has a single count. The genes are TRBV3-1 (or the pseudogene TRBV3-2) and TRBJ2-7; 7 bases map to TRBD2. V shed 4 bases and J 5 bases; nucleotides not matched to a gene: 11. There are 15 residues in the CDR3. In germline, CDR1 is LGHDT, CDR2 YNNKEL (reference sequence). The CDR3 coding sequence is TGTGCCAGCAGCCGAGCGGGATGGGGGGGACACGAGCAGTACTTC. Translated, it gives CASSRAGWGGHEQYF.

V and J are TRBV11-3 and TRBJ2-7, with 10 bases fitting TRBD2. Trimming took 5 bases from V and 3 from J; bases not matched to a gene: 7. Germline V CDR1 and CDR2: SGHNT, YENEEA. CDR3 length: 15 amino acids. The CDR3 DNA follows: TGTGCCAGCAGCCCAACGCCTAGCGGGAGCTACGAGCAGTACTTC. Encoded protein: CASSPTPSGSYEQYF.

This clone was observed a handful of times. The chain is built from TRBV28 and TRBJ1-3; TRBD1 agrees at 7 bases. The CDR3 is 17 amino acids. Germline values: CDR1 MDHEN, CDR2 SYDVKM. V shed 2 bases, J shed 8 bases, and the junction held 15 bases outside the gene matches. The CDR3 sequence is CASSLIGTAYFRDTIYF. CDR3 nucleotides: TGTGCCAGCAGTTTAATCGGGACAGCATATTTTCGGGACACCATATATTTT.

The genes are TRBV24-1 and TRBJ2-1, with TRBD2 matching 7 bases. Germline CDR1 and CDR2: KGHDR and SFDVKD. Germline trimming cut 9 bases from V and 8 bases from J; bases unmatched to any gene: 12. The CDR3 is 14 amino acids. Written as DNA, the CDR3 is TGTGCCACCGAATCGGCTGGCGGGAGTGATGAGCAGTTCTTC. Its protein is CATESAGGSDEQFF.

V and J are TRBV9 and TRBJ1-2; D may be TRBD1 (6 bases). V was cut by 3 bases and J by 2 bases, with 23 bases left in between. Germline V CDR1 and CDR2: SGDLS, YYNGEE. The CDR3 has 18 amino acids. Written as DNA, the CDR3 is TGTGCCAGCAGCGGGGGAGCGGGACATACCGTTACCAACTATGGCTACACCTTC. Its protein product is CASSGGAGHTVTNYGYTF.

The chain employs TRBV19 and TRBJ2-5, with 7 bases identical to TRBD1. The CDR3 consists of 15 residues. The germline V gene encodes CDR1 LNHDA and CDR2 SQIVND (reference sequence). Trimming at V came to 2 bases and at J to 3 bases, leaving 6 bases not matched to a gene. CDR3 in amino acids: CASSIRDRVEETQYF. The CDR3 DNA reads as TGTGCCAGTAGTATAAGAGACAGGGTGGAAGAGACCCAGTACTTC.

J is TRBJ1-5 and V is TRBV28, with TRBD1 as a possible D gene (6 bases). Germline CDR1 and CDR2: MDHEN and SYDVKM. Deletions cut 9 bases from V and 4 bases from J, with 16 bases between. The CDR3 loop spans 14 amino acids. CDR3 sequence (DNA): TGTGCCAGTTCACTAACAGGGCGGAATCAGCCCCAGCATTTT. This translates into CASSLTGRNQPQHF. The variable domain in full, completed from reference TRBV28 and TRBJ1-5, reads DVKVTQSSRYLVKRTGEKVFLECVQDMDHENMFWYRQDPGLGLRLIYFSYDVKMKEKGDIPEGYSVSREKKERFSLILESASTNQTSMYLCASSLTGRNQPQHFGDGTRLSIL.

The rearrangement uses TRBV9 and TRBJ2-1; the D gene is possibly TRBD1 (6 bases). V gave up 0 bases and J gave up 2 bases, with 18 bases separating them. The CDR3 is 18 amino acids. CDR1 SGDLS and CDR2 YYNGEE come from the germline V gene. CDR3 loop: CASSVGPLGAGPYNEQFF. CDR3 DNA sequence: TGTGCCAGCAGCGTAGGCCCCCTGGGGGCAGGGCCCTACAATGAGCAGTTCTTC.

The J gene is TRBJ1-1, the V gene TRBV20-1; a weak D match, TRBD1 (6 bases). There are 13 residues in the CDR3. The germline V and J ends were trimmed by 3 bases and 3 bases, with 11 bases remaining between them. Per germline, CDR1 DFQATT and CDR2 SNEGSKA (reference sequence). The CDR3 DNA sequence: TGCAGTGCTAGTAAACAGGGTCACACTGAAGCTTTCTTT. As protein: CSASKQGHTEAFF.

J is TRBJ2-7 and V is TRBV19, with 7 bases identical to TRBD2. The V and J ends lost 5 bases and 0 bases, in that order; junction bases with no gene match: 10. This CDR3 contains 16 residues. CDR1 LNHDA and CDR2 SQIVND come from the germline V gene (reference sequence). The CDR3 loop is CASSPTGTTISYEQYF. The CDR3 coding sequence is TGTGCCAGTAGTCCAACCGGGACTACCATCTCCTACGAGCAGTACTTC.

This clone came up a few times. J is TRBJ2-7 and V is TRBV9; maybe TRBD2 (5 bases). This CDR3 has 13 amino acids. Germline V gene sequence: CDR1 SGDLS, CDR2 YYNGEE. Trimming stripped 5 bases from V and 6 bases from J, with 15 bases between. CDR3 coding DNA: TGTGCCAGCAGTCAAACGGGGTCCGGCGAGCAGTACTTC. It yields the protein CASSQTGSGEQYF.

The CDR3 DNA reads TGTGCCACCAGTGACCCCCGGAAACAAGCGGGGGGCTCCTACAATGAGCAGTTCTTC. It is translated as CATSDPRKQAGGSYNEQFF. V and J are TRBV24-1 and TRBJ2-1, with 9 bases identical to TRBD2. CDR1 is KGHDR and CDR2 is SFDVKD in the germline V gene. With V trimmed by 4 bases and J by 0 bases, 12 bases remained unmatched. There are 19 residues in the CDR3.

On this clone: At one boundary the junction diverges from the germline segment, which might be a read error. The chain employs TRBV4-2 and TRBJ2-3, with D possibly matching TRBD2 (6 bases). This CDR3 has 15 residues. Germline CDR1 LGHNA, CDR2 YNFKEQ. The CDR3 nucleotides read TGTGCCAGCAGCCAAGTGGGGCGGGGAGGCCCTCGAGGGGATTTT. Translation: CASSQVGRGGPRGDF.

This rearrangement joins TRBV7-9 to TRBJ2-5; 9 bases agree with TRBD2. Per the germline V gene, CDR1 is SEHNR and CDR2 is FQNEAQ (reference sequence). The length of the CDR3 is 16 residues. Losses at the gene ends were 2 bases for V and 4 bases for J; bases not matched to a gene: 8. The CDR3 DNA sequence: TGTGCCAGCAGCTTAACAGCGGGGGGTTCAGGAGAGACCCAGTACTTC. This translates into CASSLTAGGSGETQYF.

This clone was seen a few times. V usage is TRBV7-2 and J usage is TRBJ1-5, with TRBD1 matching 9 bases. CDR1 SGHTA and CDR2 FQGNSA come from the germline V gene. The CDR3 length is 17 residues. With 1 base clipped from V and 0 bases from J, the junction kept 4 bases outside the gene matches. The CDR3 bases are TGTGCCAGCAGCTTAGAGGGGACAGGGTATAGCAATCAGCCCCAGCATTTT. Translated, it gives CASSLEGTGYSNQPQHF.

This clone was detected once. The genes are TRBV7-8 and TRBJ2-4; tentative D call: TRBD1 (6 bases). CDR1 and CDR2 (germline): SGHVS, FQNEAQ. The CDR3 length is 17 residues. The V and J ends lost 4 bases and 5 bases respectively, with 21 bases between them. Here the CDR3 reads CASSSYQGQGPENIQYF. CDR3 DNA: TGTGCCAGCAGCTCCTACCAGGGGCAAGGGCCTGAAAACATTCAGTACTTC.

The CDR3 nucleotides read TGTGCCAGCTTTAACTACCAAGAGACCCAGTACTTC. Encoded protein: CASFNYQETQYF. The rearrangement uses TRBV28 and TRBJ2-5; D is uncertain. Germline CDR1 is MDHEN and CDR2 is SYDVKM. The V gene lost 8 bases and the J gene lost 0 bases, with 7 bases spanning the gap. The CDR3 totals 12 residues.

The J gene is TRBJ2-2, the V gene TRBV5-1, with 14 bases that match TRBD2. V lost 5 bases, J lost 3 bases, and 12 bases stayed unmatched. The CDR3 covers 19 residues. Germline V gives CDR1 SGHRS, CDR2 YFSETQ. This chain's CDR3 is CASSSGLAGGSRDTGELFF. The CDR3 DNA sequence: TGCGCCAGCAGTTCTGGACTAGCGGGGGGAAGTCGGGACACCGGGGAGCTGTTTTTT. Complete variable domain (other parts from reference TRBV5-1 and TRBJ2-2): KAGVTQTPRYLIKTRGQQVTLSCSPISGHRSVSWYQQTPGQGLQFLFEYFSETQRNKGNFPGRFSGRQFSNSRSEMNVSTLELGDSALYLCASSSGLAGGSRDTGELFFGEGSRLTVL.

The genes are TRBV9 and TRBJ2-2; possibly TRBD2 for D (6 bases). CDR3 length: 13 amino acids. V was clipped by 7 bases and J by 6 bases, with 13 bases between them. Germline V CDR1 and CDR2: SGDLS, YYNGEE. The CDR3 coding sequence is TGTGCCAGCGCCCGGGGGAGGCCCGGGGAGCTGTTTTTT. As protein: CASARGRPGELFF. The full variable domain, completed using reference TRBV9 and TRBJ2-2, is DSGVTQTPKHLITATGQRVTLRCSPRSGDLSVYWYQQSLDQGLQFLIQYYNGEERAKGNILERFSAQQFPDLHSELNLSSLELGDSALYFCASARGRPGELFFGEGSRLTVL.

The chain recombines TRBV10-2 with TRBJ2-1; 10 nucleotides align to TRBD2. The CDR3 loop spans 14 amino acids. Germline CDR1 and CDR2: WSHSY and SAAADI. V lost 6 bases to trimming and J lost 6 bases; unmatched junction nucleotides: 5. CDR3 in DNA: TGCGCCAGCAGAGTAACTAGCGGGGCCAATGAGCAGTTCTTC. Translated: CASRVTSGANEQFF.

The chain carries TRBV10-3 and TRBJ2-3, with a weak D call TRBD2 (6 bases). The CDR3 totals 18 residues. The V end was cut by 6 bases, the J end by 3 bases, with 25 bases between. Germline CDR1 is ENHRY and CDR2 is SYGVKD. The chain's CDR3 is CAIRTDGRQPRKTDTQYF. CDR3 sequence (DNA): TGTGCCATCAGGACCGATGGGAGGCAGCCGAGAAAGACAGATACGCAGTATTTT.

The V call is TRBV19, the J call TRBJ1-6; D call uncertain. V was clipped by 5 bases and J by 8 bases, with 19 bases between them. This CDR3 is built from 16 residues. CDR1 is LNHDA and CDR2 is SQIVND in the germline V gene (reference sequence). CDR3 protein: CASSPSRNSGYSPLHF. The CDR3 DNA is TGTGCCAGTAGTCCTTCGAGGAATAGTGGGTATTCACCCCTCCACTTT.

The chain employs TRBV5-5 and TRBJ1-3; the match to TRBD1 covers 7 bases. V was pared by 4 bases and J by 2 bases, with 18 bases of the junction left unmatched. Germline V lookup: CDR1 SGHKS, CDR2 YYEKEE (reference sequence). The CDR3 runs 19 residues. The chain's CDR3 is CASSRLTKDRVVAGNTIYF. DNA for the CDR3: TGTGCCAGCAGCCGACTTACTAAAGACAGGGTCGTCGCTGGAAACACCATATATTTT.

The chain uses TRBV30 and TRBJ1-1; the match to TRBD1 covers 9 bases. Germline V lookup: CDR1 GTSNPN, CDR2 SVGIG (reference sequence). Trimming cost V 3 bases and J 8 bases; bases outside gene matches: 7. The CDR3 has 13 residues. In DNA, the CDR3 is TGTGCCTGGAGAGGGACAGGGTTCGGCGAAGCTTTCTTT. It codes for CAWRGTGFGEAFF.

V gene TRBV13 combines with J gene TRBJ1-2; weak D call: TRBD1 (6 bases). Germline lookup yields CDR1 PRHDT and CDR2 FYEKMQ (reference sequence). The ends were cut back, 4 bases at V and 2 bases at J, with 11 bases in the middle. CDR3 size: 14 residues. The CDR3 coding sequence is TGTGCCAGCAGCTCCACAGGGAAAAACTATGGCTACACCTTC. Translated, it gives CASSSTGKNYGYTF.

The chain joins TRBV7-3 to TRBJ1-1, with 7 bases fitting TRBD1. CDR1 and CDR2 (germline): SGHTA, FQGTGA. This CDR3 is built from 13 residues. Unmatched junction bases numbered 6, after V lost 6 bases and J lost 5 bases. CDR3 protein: CASSYLGQTEAFF. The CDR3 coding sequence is TGTGCCAGCAGTTATCTGGGACAGACTGAAGCTTTCTTT.

Here the CDR3 DNA reads TGCGCCAGCAGTTCATTGGGACAGGACTTTCAGCCCCAGCATTTT. Translation gives CASSSLGQDFQPQHF. The genes are TRBV4-1 and TRBJ1-5, with TRBD1 matching over 8 bases. Looked up from germline, CDR1 is MGHRA and CDR2 is YSYEKL. With V trimmed by 6 bases and J by 6 bases, 10 bases remained unmatched. The CDR3 consists of 15 residues.

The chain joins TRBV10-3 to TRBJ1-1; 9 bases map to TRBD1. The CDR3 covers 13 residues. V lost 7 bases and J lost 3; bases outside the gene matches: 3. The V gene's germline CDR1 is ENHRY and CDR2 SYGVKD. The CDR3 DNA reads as TGTGCCATCATAAGGGACAGGGACACTGAAGCTTTCTTT. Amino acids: CAIIRDRDTEAFF.

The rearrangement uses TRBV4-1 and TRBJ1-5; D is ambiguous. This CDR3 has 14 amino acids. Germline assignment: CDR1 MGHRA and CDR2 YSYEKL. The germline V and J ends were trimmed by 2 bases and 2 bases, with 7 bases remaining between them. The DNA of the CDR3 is TGCGCCAGCAGCCAATATTCCGGCAATCAGCCCCAGCATTTT. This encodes CASSQYSGNQPQHF.

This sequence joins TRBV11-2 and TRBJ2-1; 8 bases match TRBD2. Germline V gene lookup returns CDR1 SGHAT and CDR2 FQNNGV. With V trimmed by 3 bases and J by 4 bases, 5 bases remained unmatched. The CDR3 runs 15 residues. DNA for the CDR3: TGTGCCAGCAGCTTCAGCGGGGGCCTATACAATGAGCAGTTCTTC. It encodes CASSFSGGLYNEQFF.